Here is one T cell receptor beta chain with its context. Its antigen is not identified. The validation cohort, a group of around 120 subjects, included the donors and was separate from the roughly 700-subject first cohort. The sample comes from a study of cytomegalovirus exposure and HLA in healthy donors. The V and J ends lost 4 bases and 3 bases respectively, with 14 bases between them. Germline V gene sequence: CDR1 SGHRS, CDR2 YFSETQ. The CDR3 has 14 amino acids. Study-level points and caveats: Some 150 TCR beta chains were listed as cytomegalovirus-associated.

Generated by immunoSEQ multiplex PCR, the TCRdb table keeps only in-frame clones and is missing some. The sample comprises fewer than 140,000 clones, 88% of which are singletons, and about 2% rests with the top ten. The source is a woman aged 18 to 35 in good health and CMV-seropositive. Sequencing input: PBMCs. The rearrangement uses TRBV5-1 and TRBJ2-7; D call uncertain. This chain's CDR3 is CASSSNPQNYEQYF. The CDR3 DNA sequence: TGCGCCAGCAGCAGCAACCCACAGAACTACGAGCAGTACTTC.